This T cell receptor (beta chain) was observed in a study of blood T cell repertoires in COVID-19. Study background: Material from acute and convalescent COVID-19 was sourced from the United States, Italy and Spain.

In the original analysis: Nucleated cell number was recorded as an estimate derived from reference gene primer amplification. Clones were sequenced by immunoSEQ multiplex PCR, and TCRdb holds only the in-frame ones, with some missing. From that table come the V and J calls and clone size; the DNA was used to work out D and trimming. The sample carries roughly 100,000 clones, more than 75% recorded once. This clone occurred a few times. Germline assignment: CDR1 LGHDT and CDR2 YNNKEL (reference sequence). There are 17 residues in the CDR3. V lost 0 bases and J lost 2; bases outside the gene matches: 9.

The rearrangement joins TRBV3-1 (or the pseudogene TRBV3-2) to TRBJ1-1; 7 bases are shared with TRBD1. Sequences were obtained from peripheral blood. This sequence was found in a human donor in a cohort sampled during active COVID-19. The DNA of the CDR3 is TGTGCCAGCAGCCAAGAGAGGGGGCGCGGGTTTAACACTGAAGCTTTCTTT. Encoded protein: CASSQERGRGFNTEAFF.